This T cell receptor beta chain was sequenced in a study of PD-L1 blockade in urothelial cancer. The wider study: The researchers analyzed blood 3 weeks (second dose) and 6 weeks after treatment start.

Time point here: pretreatment peripheral blood. The data were produced by immunoSEQ multiplex PCR, yet TCRdb's version contains in-frame clones alone and is incomplete. The sample holds 95,000 to 100,000 clones, 87% seen once. V lost 1 base and J lost 11; bases outside the gene matches: 12. The CDR3 is 15 residues long. Germline V lookup: CDR1 SGHNT, CDR2 YENEEA. The receptor was derived from a man in his sixties with urothelial cancer. The chain joins TRBV11-3 to TRBJ1-1, with 8 bases fitting TRBD1. The sample here was PBMCs, taken around atezolizumab (anti-PD-L1) treatment. This CDR3 reads CASSLGQGATIQAFF. CDR3 in DNA: TGTGCCAGCAGCTTAGGGCAGGGGGCGACCATTCAGGCTTTCTTT.